This TCR beta chain was captured by sequencing in a study of memory CD4+ T cells and cytomegalovirus serostatus. Looking at the study overall: Healthy Belgian adult donors included under ten CMV-positive and 20 to 30 CMV-negative people.

V was cut by 5 bases and J by 3 bases, with 14 bases left in between. Per germline, CDR1 SGHVS and CDR2 FQNEAQ. CDR3 length: 15 amino acids. The assay was immunoSEQ multiplex PCR, and TCRdb's table has in-frame clones only and misses some. The table shows about 46,000 clones, with approximately 78% occurring only once. Single viable CD3+CD4+CD8-CD45RO+ cells were sorted as the memory CD4+ T cells. Serum IgG to CMV pp150, pp28, p38 and p52 defined serostatus. The source material was memory CD4+ T cells from blood. The chain employs TRBV7-8 and TRBJ1-5; no clear D. The TCR comes from an adult in good health and CMV-seronegative. CDR3 protein: CASSLSRGYNQPQHF. CDR3 DNA sequence: TGTGCCAGCAGCCTCTCCCGGGGTTACAATCAGCCCCAGCATTTT.